One and the same sample provided the 22 T cell receptor beta chains below, sequenced in a study of T cell repertoires in cytomegalovirus infection. One entry per CDR3 protein results from TCRdb running MiXCR on the reads. This sample carries some 680,000 distinct CDR3 sequences, less than 40% of them seen once, and the ten largest clones take more than 2.5%. The sample taken for sequencing was PBMCs. These receptors came from a human donor in good health (CMV status not recorded). Some clones in this sample may be carry-over from other donors' samples.

The chain combines TRBV12-3 or TRBV12-4 with TRBJ1-1, with unresolved D. The CDR3 loop spans 16 amino acids. Trimming removed 4 bases at V and 0 bases at J, with 15 bases between. The CDR3 loop reads CASSSSGIRVNTEAFF. CDR3 nucleotides: TGTGCCAGCAGTTCCTCCGGGATACGGGTGAACACTGAAGCTTTCTTT.

The gene calls are TRBV7-2 and TRBJ1-1, with a weak D call TRBD1 (5 bases). The CDR3 is 14 residues long. Germline V gene sequence: CDR1 SGHTA, CDR2 FQGNSA. V gave up 3 bases and J gave up 1 base, with 9 bases separating them. Written as DNA, the CDR3 is TGTGCCAGCAGCTTCGGGGCTAAGAACACTGAAGCTTTCTTT. It translates to CASSFGAKNTEAFF.

The V gene is TRBV7-9, the J gene TRBJ2-7; perhaps D is TRBD1 or TRBD2 (7 bases each). V lost 6 bases and J lost 4, with 16 bases in between. In germline, CDR1 is SEHNR, CDR2 FQNEAQ (reference sequence). The CDR3 spans 14 residues. CDR3 region: CASRAQGGLYEQYF. The CDR3 bases are TGTGCCAGCAGAGCCCAGGGGGGGCTTTACGAGCAGTACTTC. Based on the CDR3 plus reference TRBV7-9 and TRBJ2-7, the full variable domain is DTGVSQNPRHKITKRGQNVTFRCDPISEHNRLYWYRQTLGQGPEFLTYFQNEAQLEKSRLLSDRFSAERPKGSFSTLEIQRTEQGDSAMYLCASRAQGGLYEQYFGPGTRLTVT.

The chain combines TRBV11-3 with TRBJ2-1, with TRBD1 identical over 8 bases. With 1 base clipped from V and 0 bases from J, the junction kept 5 bases outside the gene matches. This CDR3 comprises 17 residues. The V gene's germline CDR1 is SGHNT and CDR2 YENEEA. The CDR3 here is CASSLVTGGSSYNEQFF. CDR3 nucleotides: TGTGCCAGCAGCTTAGTAACAGGGGGGAGCTCCTACAATGAGCAGTTCTTC.

This clonotype was observed a few times. This chain joins TRBV5-5 and TRBJ1-1, with 7 bases matching TRBD1. The germline CDR1 and CDR2 sequences are SGHKS and YYEKEE (reference sequence). This CDR3 is built from 17 residues. The ends lost 4 bases at V and 2 bases at J; junction bases unmatched: 14. CDR3 nucleotides: TGTGCCAGCAGCCACAGGACAGGAAGTTTAGGCAACACTGAAGCTTTCTTT. Translating gives CASSHRTGSLGNTEAFF. The entire variable domain, with the rest obtained from reference TRBV5-5 and TRBJ1-1, is as follows: DAGVTQSPTHLIKTRGQQVTLRCSPISGHKSVSWYQQVLGQGPQFIFQYYEKEERGRGNFPDRFSARQFPNYSSELNVNALLLGDSALYLCASSHRTGSLGNTEAFFGQGTRLTVV.

The chain combines TRBV27 with TRBJ2-5; 9 nucleotides match TRBD2. Germline CDR1 MNHEY, CDR2 SMNVEV (reference sequence). V was clipped by 2 bases and J by 4 bases; unmatched bases: 8. The CDR3 covers 16 residues. CDR3 DNA sequence: TGTGCCAGCAGTTTAAATGGCGGGAGGGCCCGAGAGACCCAGTACTTC. Encoded protein: CASSLNGGRARETQYF.

The V and J genes are TRBV2 and TRBJ1-5, with 8 positions matching TRBD1. V lost 7 bases and J lost 8; bases outside the gene matches: 10. CDR1 and CDR2 (germline): SNHLY, FYNNEI. The CDR3 contains 14 residues. CDR3 sequence: CASMLTGGPEPQHF. The CDR3 coding sequence is TGTGCCAGCATGCTAACAGGGGGTCCCGAGCCCCAGCATTTT.

V usage is TRBV6-2 or TRBV6-3 and J usage is TRBJ2-7; 8 bases fit TRBD2. The CDR3 totals 17 residues. With V trimmed by 0 bases and J by 5 bases, 12 bases remained unmatched. CDR1 MNHEY and CDR2 SVGEGT come from the germline V gene. The CDR3 protein is CASSYSLSGSLTNEQYF. The CDR3 DNA follows: TGTGCCAGCAGTTACTCTCTCAGCGGGAGCCTTACCAACGAGCAGTACTTC.

The genes are TRBV28 and TRBJ2-7, with a weak D call TRBD2 (5 bases). Germline V gives CDR1 MDHEN, CDR2 SYDVKM. V was pared by 5 bases and J by 5 bases, with 16 bases between. The CDR3 length is 14 residues. As DNA, the CDR3 is TGTGCCAGCAGTCCACCAACTCCGAGGGACGAGCAGTACTTC. Its protein is CASSPPTPRDEQYF.

This sequence joins TRBV6-5 and TRBJ2-1; 9 nucleotides agree with TRBD2. V lost 5 bases and J lost 8; bases outside the gene matches: 10. Germline V gives CDR1 MNHEY, CDR2 SVGAGI. The CDR3 length is 15 residues. CDR3 amino acids: CASSEYAGGPYEQFF. DNA for the CDR3: TGTGCCAGCAGTGAATATGCGGGAGGGCCCTATGAGCAGTTCTTC.

This clonotype was seen just once. The gene calls are TRBV12-3 or TRBV12-4 and TRBJ2-2; D is tentatively TRBD1 or TRBD2 (6 bases each). The CDR3 extends over 14 amino acids. V lost 6 bases, J lost 6 bases, and 14 bases lay in between. DNA of the CDR3: TGTGCCAGCAGGAGGGACGGGGGCTCCGGGGAGCTGTTTTTT. Translating gives CASRRDGGSGELFF.

This clonotype turned up a few times. V is TRBV19 and J is TRBJ1-2; D not certain. The length of the CDR3 is 13 residues. Germline CDR1 and CDR2: LNHDA and SQIVND (reference sequence). Trimming left V 6 bases short and J 6 bases short, with 14 bases between. CDR3 in amino acids: CASSPIRSHGYTF. CDR3 DNA: TGTGCCAGTAGCCCGATTAGGTCTCATGGCTACACCTTC. Combining the CDR3 with reference TRBV19 and TRBJ1-2 gives the whole variable domain DGGITQSPKYLFRKEGQNVTLSCEQNLNHDAMYWYRQDPGQGLRLIYYSQIVNDFQKGDIAEGYSVSREKKESFPLTVTSAQKNPTAFYLCASSPIRSHGYTFGSGTRLTVV.

This clonotype was seen a few times. The chain has TRBV28 and TRBJ1-1; D may be TRBD1 (6 bases). The CDR3 length is 14 residues. The ends were cut back, 3 bases at V and 3 bases at J, with 11 bases in the middle. Germline V gene lookup returns CDR1 MDHEN and CDR2 SYDVKM. CDR3 amino acids: CASSFNRADTEAFF. CDR3 DNA sequence: TGTGCCAGCAGTTTTAACAGGGCGGACACTGAAGCTTTCTTT. Full variable domain (outside the CDR3, taken from reference TRBV28 and TRBJ1-1): DVKVTQSSRYLVKRTGEKVFLECVQDMDHENMFWYRQDPGLGLRLIYFSYDVKMKEKGDIPEGYSVSREKKERFSLILESASTNQTSMYLCASSFNRADTEAFFGQGTRLTVV.

This clonotype showed up just once. The chain joins TRBV6-1 to TRBJ2-3, with D perhaps matching TRBD2 (6 bases). Germline V gene sequence: CDR1 MNHNS, CDR2 SASEGT. V was pared by 2 bases and J by 5 bases, with 32 bases between. The CDR3 has 21 residues. CDR3 loop: CASSELERSEDYPEGKDTQYF. CDR3 nucleotide sequence: TGTGCCAGCAGTGAACTGGAGAGATCCGAAGACTATCCGGAGGGGAAAGATACGCAGTATTTT.

The chain has TRBV28 and TRBJ1-4; TRBD1 is a possible D gene (5 bases). The CDR3 loop spans 15 amino acids. CDR1 is MDHEN and CDR2 is SYDVKM in the germline V gene. Between the trimmed V and J ends, which lost 6 bases and 10 bases, there was a span of 21 bases. As DNA, the CDR3 is TGTGCCAGCAGAGATAATAGGGACGGGGGAAGAAAACTGTTTTTT. Encoded protein: CASRDNRDGGRKLFF.

The table lists this clonotype with a few counts. The chain has TRBV5-1 and TRBJ1-1, with D unclear. The CDR3 length is 16 residues. V was cut by 4 bases and J by 0 bases, with 16 bases left in between. The germline gives CDR1 SGHRS, CDR2 YFSETQ. The CDR3 loop is CASSRTGSYMNTEAFF. DNA of the CDR3: TGCGCCAGCAGCCGTACGGGGAGCTACATGAACACTGAAGCTTTCTTT. The full variable domain, its missing parts supplied by reference TRBV5-1 and TRBJ1-1, is KAGVTQTPRYLIKTRGQQVTLSCSPISGHRSVSWYQQTPGQGLQFLFEYFSETQRNKGNFPGRFSGRQFSNSRSEMNVSTLELGDSALYLCASSRTGSYMNTEAFFGQGTRLTVV.

CDR3 protein: CASSEAATGEGPNEQFF. As DNA, the CDR3 is TGTGCCAGCAGTGAAGCCGCCACAGGGGAAGGACCCAATGAGCAGTTCTTC. This chain uses TRBV2 with TRBJ2-1; 7 bases fit TRBD1. CDR1 and CDR2 (germline): SNHLY, FYNNEI. The V segment lost 0 bases and the J segment 6 bases; nucleotides outside the gene matches: 11. The CDR3 covers 17 residues.

The chain couples TRBV12-3 or TRBV12-4 to TRBJ1-5; 7 positions match TRBD1. Losses at the gene ends were 6 bases for V and 1 base for J; bases not matched to a gene: 9. The CDR3 totals 16 residues. The CDR3 nucleotides are TGTGCCAGCAGACGTACCGGGACAGAGAGCAATCAGCCCCAGCATTTT. Its translation: CASRRTGTESNQPQHF.

The chain is built from TRBV7-6 and TRBJ2-7, with D unclear. Trimming removed 1 base from V and 9 bases from J, with 10 bases in between. The CDR3 sequence is 12 residues long. In germline, CDR1 is SGHVS, CDR2 FNYEAQ. The CDR3 loop reads CASSLVSQRQYF. In DNA, the CDR3 is TGTGCCAGCAGCTTAGTATCACAGAGGCAGTACTTC.

This clonotype turned up a few times. V is TRBV5-1 and J is TRBJ2-5; 10 bases fit TRBD2. Germline values: CDR1 SGHRS, CDR2 YFSETQ. V lost 3 bases and J lost 5; bases outside the gene matches: 7. The CDR3 is 15 amino acids. The CDR3 spells CASSSSSGSFETQYF. CDR3 coding DNA: TGCGCCAGCAGCTCCTCTAGCGGGAGTTTTGAGACCCAGTACTTC.

The chain is built from TRBV7-6 and TRBJ2-1; tentatively, D is TRBD2 (5 bases). The CDR3 contains 15 residues. The germline V gene has CDR1 SGHVS and CDR2 FNYEAQ. V lost 6 bases and J lost 4, with 16 bases in between. The CDR3 coding sequence is TGTGCCAGCAGGACTAACGACGGCGTTTACAATGAGCAGTTCTTC. It encodes CASRTNDGVYNEQFF.

This clonotype was recorded a few times. The chain uses TRBV19 and TRBJ1-2; TRBD1 is a possible D gene (6 bases). Looked up from germline, CDR1 is LNHDA and CDR2 is SQIVND (reference sequence). The CDR3 spans 14 residues. Trimming removed 6 bases at V and 7 bases at J, with 18 bases between. The chain's CDR3 is CASRGTSGIAGYTF. The CDR3 DNA follows: TGTGCCAGTAGGGGGACATCCGGTATTGCTGGCTACACCTTC.